These 29 T cell receptor beta chains came from one sample sequenced in a study of cytomegalovirus exposure and HLA in healthy donors (dated by TCRdb to about 2017). The library was built by means of the immunoSEQ multiplex PCR assay. The multiplex PCR relied on a mix of 60 forward primers for TCR Vbeta segments and 13 reverse primers for TCR Jbeta segments. The clones in this table, taken by TCRdb from immuneACCESS, are in-frame only. Not every clone is retained; where verified, under half of the shortfall comes from an unresolved V gene, and the cause of the rest is unknown. This sample holds under 200,000 clones; around 82% were observed only once. The biggest ten clones account for around 5.4% of the sample. Sequencing used PBMCs. Receptor source: a man in his forties in good health and CMV-seronegative.

For this clone: An end of the junction does not agree with germline; a read error may underlie this. CDR3 loop: CASIGTQNTGGLFF. In DNA form, the CDR3 reads TGCGCCAGCATAGGAACCCAGAACACCGGGGGGCTGTTTTTT. The V call is TRBV5-1, the J call TRBJ2-2, with D perhaps matching TRBD2 (6 bases). This CDR3 is 14 amino acids long. The germline V gene encodes CDR1 SGHRS and CDR2 YFSETQ.

The sample holds one count of this clone. V and J are TRBV6-4 and TRBJ2-5; 7 bases match TRBD2. With the DNA end fitting TRBJ2-7 better, the J assignment may be wrong. CDR3 length: 13 residues. Germline V lookup: CDR1 MRHNA, CDR2 SNTAGT. Here the CDR3 DNA reads TGTGCCAGGGCCCGGAGTAGCGGGTACGAGCAGTACTTC. Its translation is CARARSSGYEQYF.

The V call is TRBV29-1, the J call TRBJ2-5; maybe TRBD1 (5 bases). Germline V gene sequence: CDR1 SQVTM, CDR2 ANQGSEA. The CDR3 is 15 amino acids. V dropped 2 bases and J dropped 1 base, with 14 bases sitting between them. Written as DNA, the CDR3 is TGCAGCGTTGAAAAGGAAGGGGCTCTCCAAGAGACCCAGTACTTC. Encoded protein: CSVEKEGALQETQYF.

The gene calls are TRBV19 and TRBJ1-1, with TRBD1 matching over 7 bases. The length of the CDR3 is 15 residues. V lost 6 bases and J lost 1; bases outside the gene matches: 8. Germline CDR1 and CDR2: LNHDA and SQIVND (reference sequence). CDR3 nucleotide sequence: TGTGCCAGTAGCCCGAGGACAGGACAGAACACTGAAGCTTTCTTT. As protein: CASSPRTGQNTEAFF. The whole variable domain, filled in from reference TRBV19 and TRBJ1-1, reads DGGITQSPKYLFRKEGQNVTLSCEQNLNHDAMYWYRQDPGQGLRLIYYSQIVNDFQKGDIAEGYSVSREKKESFPLTVTSAQKNPTAFYLCASSPRTGQNTEAFFGQGTRLTVV.

The chain recombines TRBV30 with TRBJ1-1; a weak D match, TRBD1 (5 bases). CDR1 and CDR2 (germline): GTSNPN, SVGIG (reference sequence). Trimming removed 4 bases from V and 7 bases from J, with 16 bases in between. The CDR3 consists of 13 residues. The CDR3: CAWTNGGSNEAFF. The CDR3 nucleotides read TGTGCCTGGACCAACGGGGGGTCGAATGAAGCTTTCTTT.

The chain joins TRBV18 to TRBJ1-1; D possibly corresponds to TRBD1 (5 bases). V was cut by 8 bases and J by 5 bases, with 21 bases left in between. Germline CDR1 and CDR2: KGHSH and LQKENI. The CDR3 is 15 amino acids. The chain's CDR3 is CASLKQAAGRTEAFF. The CDR3 bases are TGTGCCAGCCTAAAACAGGCAGCGGGGCGTACTGAAGCTTTCTTT. Full variable domain (missing parts from reference TRBV18 and TRBJ1-1): NAGVMQNPRHLVRRRGQEARLRCSPMKGHSHVYWYRQLPEEGLKFMVYLQKENIIDESGMPKERFSAEFPKEGPSILRIQQVVRGDSAAYFCASLKQAAGRTEAFFGQGTRLTVV.

Turning to this clone: The identical CDR3 is also encoded by other nucleotide sequences in the sample. This rearrangement joins TRBV19 to TRBJ2-5; D may be TRBD2 (6 bases). This CDR3 has 12 residues. V was cut by 6 bases and J by 5 bases, with 10 bases left in between. Germline values: CDR1 LNHDA, CDR2 SQIVND (reference sequence). CDR3 sequence reads: CASRQAGETQYF. The CDR3 DNA sequence: TGTGCCAGTAGGCAGGCGGGGGAGACCCAGTACTTC.

This chain uses TRBV25-1 with TRBJ2-7, with TRBD1 identical over 7 bases. Trimming cost V 1 base and J 4 bases; bases outside gene matches: 7. This CDR3 has 15 residues. Germline V CDR1 and CDR2: MGHDK, SYGVNS. The CDR3 loop is CASSELGQRTYEQYF. CDR3 DNA: TGTGCCAGCAGTGAATTGGGACAGCGTACTTACGAGCAGTACTTC.

The chain combines TRBV5-5 with TRBJ1-2; D might be TRBD1 (6 bases). Trimming left V 4 bases short and J 4 bases short, with 14 bases between. The CDR3 loop spans 14 amino acids. Germline lookup yields CDR1 SGHKS and CDR2 YYEKEE (reference sequence). The CDR3 is CASSPGGQSYGYTF. CDR3 bases: TGTGCCAGCAGCCCCGGGGGGCAGTCCTATGGCTACACCTTC.

As for this clone: At one end, the junction sequence differs from germline, possibly due to a read error. The chain couples TRBV18 to TRBJ2-5; 10 nucleotides match TRBD2. The CDR3 has 16 amino acids. Germline lookup yields CDR1 KGHSH and CDR2 LQKENI. The CDR3 nucleotides read TGTGCCGGCTCACCTACTAGCGGGAACCCTCAAGAGACCCAGTACTTC. Encoded protein: CAGSPTSGNPQETQYF. Looking up the rest from reference TRBV18 and TRBJ2-5 gives the full variable domain: NAGVMQNPRHLVRRRGQEARLRCSPMKGHSHVYWYRQLPEEGLKFMVYLQKENIIDESGMPKERFSAEFPKEGPSILRIQQVVRGDSAAYFCAGSPTSGNPQETQYFGPGTRLLVL.

The chain uses TRBV4-3 and TRBJ1-2; D uncertain. The CDR3 length is 15 residues. CDR1 is LGHNA, CDR2 YSLEER, per germline. V shed 4 bases and J shed 2 bases, with 14 bases lying between them. CDR3 sequence reads: CASSRTSTANYGYTF. DNA for the CDR3: TGCGCCAGCAGCCGGACTTCGACCGCAAACTATGGCTACACCTTC.

V is TRBV7-3 and J is TRBJ2-1; 11 nucleotides line up with TRBD2. Germline CDR1 reads SGHTA; CDR2 reads FQGTGA. This CDR3 has 14 residues. V shed 2 bases and J 8 bases; nucleotides not matched to a gene: 2. As DNA, the CDR3 is TGTGCCAGCAGCTTAGAACTAGCGGGAGATGAGCAGTTCTTC. This codes for CASSLELAGDEQFF.

J is TRBJ1-6 and V is TRBV6-6; weak D call: TRBD1 (6 bases). The CDR3 extends over 16 amino acids. The V end was cut by 6 bases, the J end by 10 bases, with 22 bases between. CDR1 and CDR2 (germline): MNHNY, SVGAGI (reference sequence). CDR3 amino acids: CASSQGRVGVGSPLHF. The CDR3 DNA reads TGTGCCAGCAGCCAGGGGCGGGTGGGGGTAGGGTCACCCCTCCACTTT.

The chain recombines TRBV6-5 with TRBJ2-7; 7 bases fit TRBD2. The CDR3 is 15 amino acids. The V and J ends lost 2 bases and 3 bases, in that order; junction bases with no gene match: 7. The germline gives CDR1 MNHEY, CDR2 SVGAGI. The CDR3 DNA is TGTGCCAGCAGTTACACCTCGGGGGGAGACTACGAGCAGTACTTC. The encoded protein is CASSYTSGGDYEQYF.

This clone was detected only a few times. The genes are TRBV6-6 and TRBJ1-2, with TRBD1 matching 8 bases. The CDR3 is made up of 15 amino acids. The germline CDR1 and CDR2 sequences are MNHNY and SVGAGI (reference sequence). Trimming cost V 5 bases and J 2 bases; bases outside gene matches: 7. CDR3 in DNA: TGTGCCAGCAGTACTGAGACAGGGGTCAACTATGGCTACACCTTC. Its protein is CASSTETGVNYGYTF.

The chain uses TRBV6-1 and TRBJ2-7; 7 nucleotides agree with TRBD1. Losses at the gene ends were 10 bases for V and 1 base for J; bases not matched to a gene: 7. The CDR3 length is 13 residues. CDR1 and CDR2 from the germline V gene are MNHNS and SASEGT. The chain's CDR3 is CATLDRLSYEQYF. The CDR3 coding sequence is TGTGCCACCTTGGACAGGTTGTCCTACGAGCAGTACTTC.

V is TRBV15 and J is TRBJ2-2, with D perhaps matching TRBD2 (7 bases). This CDR3 spans 16 amino acids. Trimming removed 1 base from V and 3 bases from J, with 12 bases in between. In germline, CDR1 is LNHNV, CDR2 YYDKDF (reference sequence). The chain's CDR3 is CATSRAGGPYTGELFF. CDR3 DNA sequence: TGTGCCACCAGCAGAGCGGGGGGCCCTTACACCGGGGAGCTGTTTTTT.

The chain couples TRBV25-1 to TRBJ1-2; TRBD1 agrees at 9 bases. The CDR3 contains 13 residues. Germline CDR1 reads MGHDK; CDR2 reads SYGVNS. The V gene end was trimmed by 4 bases and the J gene end by 5 bases; junction bases not matched to a gene: 2. The CDR3 DNA reads TGTGCCAGCAGTGGACAGGGGGATTATGGCTACACCTTC. Translated: CASSGQGDYGYTF.

A note on this clone: Mismatch with germline at one junction end may stem from a read error. The CDR3 protein is CASSLLWAPDRHHYGYTF. The CDR3, as DNA: TGTGCCAGCAGCTTACTTTGGGCTCCGGACAGACACCACTACGGCTACACCTTC. V usage is TRBV7-9 and J usage is TRBJ1-2; D is possibly TRBD1 (6 bases). The CDR3 sequence is 18 residues long. Germline values: CDR1 SEHNR, CDR2 FQNEAQ (reference sequence). Supplemented by reference TRBV7-9 and TRBJ1-2, the full variable domain reads DTGVSQNPRHKITKRGQNVTFRCDPISEHNRLYWYRQTLGQGPEFLTYFQNEAQLEKSRLLSDRFSAERPKGSFSTLEIQRTEQGDSAMYLCASSLLWAPDRHHYGYTFGSGTRLTVV.

The V and J genes are TRBV5-1 and TRBJ2-5; no clear D. The CDR3 is 13 residues long. CDR1 is SGHRS and CDR2 is YFSETQ in the germline V gene. V lost 4 bases and J lost 4, with 11 bases in between. CDR3 sequence (DNA): TGCGCCAGCAGCGTTTTAGTCGGAGAGACCCAGTACTTC. Translated: CASSVLVGETQYF.

V and J are TRBV4-1 and TRBJ2-7; 7 bases agree with TRBD1. The CDR3 contains 15 residues. Germline CDR1 reads MGHRA; CDR2 reads YSYEKL. Trimming removed 3 bases from V and 2 bases from J; junction bases left unmatched: 7. In nucleotides, the CDR3 is TGCGCCAGCAGCCATGACCGGACAGGACCCTACGAGCAGTACTTC. Amino acids: CASSHDRTGPYEQYF.

Turning to this clone: At one end the junction does not follow the germline gene, possibly because of a read error. This chain connects TRBV7-9 to TRBJ1-1, with D uncertain. Germline V gives CDR1 SEHNR, CDR2 FQNEAQ (reference sequence). The CDR3 length is 13 residues. The CDR3 coding sequence is TGTTCCAGCCGGATCTTGGAGGGTACTGAAGCTTTCTTT. Amino acids: CSSRILEGTEAFF.

This clone has just one count. This chain joins TRBV7-2 and TRBJ1-5, with a tentative D call TRBD1 (5 bases). The CDR3 is 15 residues long. Trimming cost V 1 base and J 6 bases, with 13 bases left between them. The germline gives CDR1 SGHTA, CDR2 FQGNSA. This CDR3 is CASSLVGRVSQPQHF. CDR3 sequence (DNA): TGTGCCAGCAGCTTAGTCGGCAGGGTGAGTCAGCCCCAGCATTTT.

The CDR3 reads CASSLNGRENTGELFF. The CDR3, as DNA: TGTGCCAGCAGCTTAAACGGGAGGGAGAACACCGGGGAGCTGTTTTTT. V is TRBV7-3 and J is TRBJ2-2; 8 nucleotides line up with TRBD2. CDR3 size: 16 residues. With 1 base clipped from V and 1 base from J, the junction kept 2 bases outside the gene matches. In germline, CDR1 is SGHTA, CDR2 FQGTGA.

The chain employs TRBV7-9 and TRBJ2-7, with 8 bases aligning to TRBD2. Germline V lookup: CDR1 SEHNR, CDR2 FQNEAQ (reference sequence). The CDR3 contains 15 residues. Losses at the gene ends were 6 bases for V and 1 base for J; bases not matched to a gene: 8. CDR3 in DNA: TGTGCCAGCAGTACCGGGACTAGGGGATCCTACGAGCAGTACTTC. Amino acid sequence: CASSTGTRGSYEQYF. Based on the CDR3 plus reference TRBV7-9 and TRBJ2-7, the full variable domain is DTGVSQNPRHKITKRGQNVTFRCDPISEHNRLYWYRQTLGQGPEFLTYFQNEAQLEKSRLLSDRFSAERPKGSFSTLEIQRTEQGDSAMYLCASSTGTRGSYEQYFGPGTRLTVT.

On this clone: Other DNA sequences from this sample encode an identical CDR3 as well. This sequence joins TRBV5-1 and TRBJ1-1; 7 bases match TRBD1. This CDR3 has 14 residues. V was clipped by 4 bases and J by 0 bases; unmatched bases: 3. From germline, CDR1 is SGHRS and CDR2 YFSETQ. The DNA of the CDR3 is TGCGCCAGCAGCCTGGGACAGATGAACACTGAAGCTTTCTTT. This sequence encodes CASSLGQMNTEAFF.

This clone is a singleton in its sample. This sequence joins TRBV19 and TRBJ1-1; D is uncertain. Germline CDR1 reads LNHDA; CDR2 reads SQIVND (reference sequence). The CDR3 is 16 residues long. Trimming took off 3 bases at V and 4 bases at J, with 18 bases between the two ends. The CDR3 sequence is CASSINFPSASTEAFF. The CDR3, as DNA: TGTGCCAGTAGTATTAACTTCCCCTCGGCTAGCACTGAAGCTTTCTTT.

V is TRBV5-8 and J is TRBJ1-5; D unclear. The CDR3 spans 15 residues. The germline V gene has CDR1 SGHTS and CDR2 YDEGEE. V was cut by 2 bases and J by 0 bases, with 9 bases left in between. CDR3 sequence reads: CASSFLQSSNQPQHF. CDR3 in DNA: TGTGCCAGCAGCTTTTTACAGAGTAGCAATCAGCCCCAGCATTTT.

This chain uses TRBV7-6 with TRBJ2-5; unclear D gene. CDR1 and CDR2 from the germline V gene are SGHVS and FNYEAQ. The V end was cut by 1 base, the J end by 2 bases, with 8 bases between. The CDR3 runs 14 residues. The CDR3 bases are TGTGCCAGCAGCTTAGGGGCCCCGCAAGAGACCCAGTACTTC. As protein: CASSLGAPQETQYF.